This record concerns one T cell receptor (beta chain) sequence. TCRdb ran MiXCR on the RT-PCR reads and lists one entry per CDR3 protein. The table includes around 520,000 distinct CDR3 sequences, about 25% detected once. Deletions cut 1 base from V and 5 bases from J, with 8 bases between. From germline, CDR1 is SNHLY and CDR2 FYNNEI. The CDR3 has 13 amino acids. These data come from a study of response to subunit inactivated influenza vaccine. V is TRBV2 and J is TRBJ2-5; D ambiguous. The specimen was CD4+ T cells sorted from PBMCs, collected around 5 days after vaccination. This receptor was identified in a man aged 45-65 years who received an inactivated influenza vaccine. The CDR3 sequence: CASSEVLGETQYF. For the CDR3, the DNA is TGTGCCAGCAGTGAAGTCTTGGGGGAGACCCAGTACTTC. Looking up the rest from reference TRBV2 and TRBJ2-5 gives the full variable domain: EPEVTQTPSHQVTQMGQEVILRCVPISNHLYFYWYRQILGQKVEFLVSFYNNEISEKSEIFDDQFSVERPDGSNFTLKIRSTKLEDSAMYFCASSEVLGETQYFGPGTRLLVL.